The TCR beta chain under discussion was sequenced for a study of blood T cell repertoires in COVID-19. This clone came up once. TCRdb keeps only in-frame clones here, not all; method: immunoSEQ multiplex PCR. The profile covers about 330,000 clones, with more than 85% appearing a single time and more than 1% taken by the ten largest. Trimming removed 3 bases from V and 5 bases from J, with 14 bases in between. Germline V gene sequence: CDR1 SGHRS, CDR2 YFSETQ. CDR3 size: 14 residues. Participants were aged about 18 to 100 years from approximately 24 US areas. This clonotype was sampled from a woman in her twenties or thirties who had recovered from COVID-19. The V gene is TRBV5-1, the J gene TRBJ1-1, with unresolved D. The sequenced material came from PBMCs or T cells enriched from blood (not recorded which). This CDR3 reads CASSSTPAVTEAFF. The CDR3 region has the DNA TGCGCCAGCAGCTCCACACCGGCGGTGACTGAAGCTTTCTTT.